One sample yielded the 15 T cell receptor beta chains listed below, sequenced in a study of neurological immune-mediated disorders. MiXCR, run by TCRdb on the 5' RACE reads, gives a single entry per CDR3 protein. The data contain under 25,000 distinct CDR3 sequences, roughly 2.6% of them singletons. The specimen was PBMCs. Receptors were obtained from a woman aged 18 to 35 with multiple sclerosis.

This clonotype was counted many times. This chain links TRBV6-5 with TRBJ2-3, with D maybe TRBD2 (6 bases). This CDR3 has 15 residues. The germline V gene encodes CDR1 MNHEY and CDR2 SVGAGI. The V end lost 8 bases, the J end lost 1 base, and 16 bases lay between the germline ends. The chain's CDR3 is CASGLSERGTDTQYF. Here the CDR3 DNA reads TGTGCCAGCGGTTTGTCCGAGCGGGGCACAGATACGCAGTATTTT.

Ten or more counts support this clonotype. This sequence joins TRBV7-8 and TRBJ1-4; TRBD1 matches 9 bases. Germline CDR1 and CDR2: SGHVS and FQNEAQ. This CDR3 region has 14 residues. V shed 5 bases and J 4 bases; nucleotides not matched to a gene: 2. CDR3 residues: CASSGDRVNEKLFF. CDR3 nucleotides: TGTGCCAGCAGCGGGGACAGGGTTAATGAAAAACTGTTTTTT.

This clonotype was seen at least ten times. The V and J genes are TRBV25-1 and TRBJ1-5, with D possibly TRBD1 on 6 matching bases. Germline lookup yields CDR1 MGHDK and CDR2 SYGVNS. The CDR3 spans 14 residues. Between the trimmed V and J ends, which lost 8 bases and 3 bases, there was a span of 14 bases. The CDR3 sequence: CASSGGPANQPQHF. The CDR3 DNA reads as TGTGCCAGCTCCGGGGGCCCGGCCAATCAGCCCCAGCATTTT.

This clonotype showed up many times. The chain couples TRBV20-1 to TRBJ2-3; D not resolved. There are 11 residues in the CDR3. Per germline, CDR1 DFQATT and CDR2 SNEGSKA (reference sequence). The CDR3 sequence is CRPRSTDTQYF. CDR3 coding DNA: TGCAGGCCCAGGTCCACCGATACGCAGTATTTT.

This clonotype was counted many times. The V and J genes are TRBV6-5 and TRBJ1-5; tentative D call: TRBD1 (6 bases). Germline CDR1 MNHEY, CDR2 SVGAGI. The CDR3 covers 14 residues. The germline V and J ends were trimmed by 6 bases and 6 bases, with 15 bases remaining between them. The CDR3 spells CASSRDRSFQPQHF. CDR3 nucleotides: TGTGCCAGCAGCCGTGACAGGAGTTTTCAGCCCCAGCATTTT.

This clonotype showed up many times. The chain carries TRBV12-3 or TRBV12-4 and TRBJ1-1; D unresolved. V lost 5 bases, J lost 0 bases, and 7 bases lay in between. The CDR3 extends over 13 amino acids. CDR3 nucleotide sequence: TGTGCCAGCAGTGTCGGAATGAACACTGAAGCTTTCTTT. Translated: CASSVGMNTEAFF.

This clonotype was counted ten times or more. The chain uses TRBV15 and TRBJ1-1; 8 bases are shared with TRBD1. The ends lost 3 bases at V and 5 bases at J; junction bases unmatched: 5. CDR1 and CDR2 from the germline V gene are LNHNV and YYDKDF (reference sequence). CDR3 length: 14 residues. The CDR3 DNA reads TGTGCCACCAGCAGGACAGGGGCGGGTACTGAAGCTTTCTTT. Amino acid sequence: CATSRTGAGTEAFF.

This clonotype was recorded many times. The chain links TRBV10-3 to TRBJ2-3, with D possibly matching TRBD2 (5 bases). Germline CDR1 is ENHRY and CDR2 is SYGVKD. The V gene lost 3 bases and the J gene lost 6 bases, with 19 bases spanning the gap. This CDR3 has 16 amino acids. The CDR3 bases are TGTGCCATCAGTGAATATTACCGGGAACCCCAGGATACGCAGTATTTT. The encoded protein is CAISEYYREPQDTQYF.

V gene TRBV29-1 combines with J gene TRBJ2-5; D uncertain. V was cut by 5 bases and J by 4 bases, with 8 bases left in between. The CDR3 length is 11 residues. Germline V gene lookup returns CDR1 SQVTM and CDR2 ANQGSEA. The CDR3 reads CSVSGSETQYF. In nucleotides, the CDR3 is TGCAGCGTTTCAGGATCAGAGACCCAGTACTTC.

This clonotype has ten or more counts. The chain links TRBV5-1 to TRBJ2-3; D might be TRBD1 or TRBD2, each matching 5 bases. The CDR3 is 16 amino acids. Trimming took 0 bases from V and 6 from J, leaving 17 bases between them. Per the germline V gene, CDR1 is SGHRS and CDR2 is YFSETQ. CDR3 region: CASSLAGTPTMDTQYF. The CDR3 bases are TGCGCCAGCAGCTTGGCCGGGACGCCAACGATGGATACGCAGTATTTT. Based on the CDR3 plus reference TRBV5-1 and TRBJ2-3, the full variable domain is KAGVTQTPRYLIKTRGQQVTLSCSPISGHRSVSWYQQTPGQGLQFLFEYFSETQRNKGNFPGRFSGRQFSNSRSEMNVSTLELGDSALYLCASSLAGTPTMDTQYFGPGTRLTVL.

A remark on this clonotype: A much larger clonotype is one base distant, so this may be a read error. The final CDR3 position lacks the conserved phenylalanine or tryptophan, pointing to a likely read error. This chain joins TRBV7-9 and TRBJ1-3; perhaps TRBD1 as D (6 bases). The CDR3 is 17 amino acids. Trimming took 5 bases from V and 0 from J, leaving 17 bases between them. Looked up from germline, CDR1 is SEHNR and CDR2 is FQNEAQ (reference sequence). In DNA form, the CDR3 reads TGTGCCAGCAGCCCCGGGGCCCAGGGGTACTCTGGAAACACCATATATTGT. This gives the protein CASSPGAQGYSGNTIYC.

This clonotype is termed medium-sized. The chain combines TRBV7-6 with TRBJ2-4, with D possibly matching TRBD1 (6 bases). The CDR3 totals 15 residues. Per germline, CDR1 SGHVS and CDR2 FNYEAQ. Between the trimmed V and J ends, which lost 5 bases and 10 bases, there was a span of 21 bases. The CDR3 region is CASSRTEGGRLIQYF. Here the CDR3 DNA reads TGTGCCAGCAGCCGGACAGAAGGTGGCCGCTTAATTCAGTACTTC.

The table lists this clonotype with many counts. The V gene is TRBV5-1, the J gene TRBJ2-3; D call uncertain. Germline V gives CDR1 SGHRS, CDR2 YFSETQ. With 3 bases removed from V and 4 bases from J, the gap between germline ends came to 12 bases. This CDR3 spans 14 amino acids. CDR3 loop: CASSSPHLADTQYF. The CDR3 coding sequence is TGCGCCAGCAGCTCACCTCATCTAGCAGATACGCAGTATTTT.

This clonotype was observed at least ten times. This chain joins TRBV28 and TRBJ1-2; D not resolved. The CDR3 is 12 amino acids. The germline CDR1 and CDR2 sequences are MDHEN and SYDVKM. V dropped 5 bases and J dropped 14 bases, with 18 bases sitting between them. The CDR3 bases are TGTGCCAGCAGTCAGGCCTTTACCCCCATTACCTTC. Its protein is CASSQAFTPITF.

This sequence joins TRBV12-3 or TRBV12-4 and TRBJ2-4; 7 nucleotides agree with TRBD2. This CDR3 contains 14 residues. V dropped 7 bases and J dropped 2; count of bases not matched to a gene: 5. The CDR3 nucleotides read TGTGCCAGCACCGTGACTAGCCCCAAAAACATTCAGTACTTC. The encoded protein is CASTVTSPKNIQYF.